Listed here are 32 T cell receptor beta chains from one sample, sequenced in a study of response to subunit inactivated influenza vaccine. TCRdb processed the RT-PCR reads anew with MiXCR; each CDR3 protein has one entry. This sample yields more than 550,000 distinct CDR3 sequences, of which approximately 10% are seen a single time; 9.5% to 12% belongs to the top ten. These data were also reused for a study on T cells expressing NK-cell markers. Per that study: The cDNA for TCR beta came from 5'RACE template switching with UMIs.

The sequenced sample was PBMCs from blood, obtained on the day of vaccination. The receptor set was obtained from a man over 45 who received an inactivated influenza vaccine.

This clonotype was counted many times. The chain recombines TRBV7-2 with TRBJ2-3, with 9 bases identical to TRBD2. After removal of 2 bases from V and 5 bases from J, the junction contained 8 bases not matched to a gene. Per the germline V gene, CDR1 is SGHTA and CDR2 is FQGNSA. The CDR3 has 16 amino acids. CDR3 sequence: CASSLFSGSVGDTQYF. The CDR3 nucleotides are TGTGCCAGCAGCTTATTTAGCGGGAGCGTCGGAGATACGCAGTATTTT.

This clonotype was found a few times. The gene calls are TRBV20-1 and TRBJ2-2; 11 nucleotides match TRBD1. V lost 5 bases and J lost 5; bases outside the gene matches: 4. The CDR3 has 14 residues. From germline, CDR1 is DFQATT and CDR2 SNEGSKA (reference sequence). CDR3: CSALDRGRTGELFF. The CDR3, as DNA: TGCAGTGCTCTGGACAGGGGGCGAACCGGGGAGCTGTTTTTT.

CDR3 loop: CASSQDNQRTQYF. In nucleotides, the CDR3 is TGTGCCAGCAGCCAAGATAATCAACGTACGCAGTATTTT. This chain links TRBV4-2 with TRBJ2-3; D unresolved. The CDR3 consists of 13 residues. Trimming stripped 0 bases from V and 8 bases from J, with 9 bases between. Germline CDR1 and CDR2: LGHNA and YNFKEQ.

The chain links TRBV5-6 to TRBJ2-2; 7 bases fit TRBD1. CDR3 length equals 16 residues. J lost 0 bases, V lost 0 bases, and 2 bases had no gene match. Germline CDR1 SGHDT, CDR2 YYEEEE. DNA of the CDR3: TGTGCCAGCAGCTTGGAGGACAGGTCGAACACCGGGGAGCTGTTTTTT. Its protein product is CASSLEDRSNTGELFF.

The rearrangement links TRBV12-3 or TRBV12-4 to TRBJ2-5; D is possibly TRBD1 (5 bases). CDR3 length: 16 amino acids. V lost 3 bases and J 1 base, leaving 15 bases between the germline ends. The DNA of the CDR3 is TGTGCCAGCAGTTTCCGTGAAGGGGCAATCCAAGAGACCCAGTACTTC. Translation gives CASSFREGAIQETQYF.

Only a few counts were recorded for this clonotype. V is TRBV6-1 and J is TRBJ2-1, with 11 bases lining up with TRBD2. CDR3 length equals 13 residues. V gave up 10 bases and J gave up 8 bases; unmatched junction bases: 7. Germline lookup yields CDR1 MNHNS and CDR2 SASEGT. The CDR3 DNA sequence: TGTGCCACCACTAGCGGGAGAACATATGAGCAGTTCTTC. As protein: CATTSGRTYEQFF.

The CDR3 DNA is TGCAGCGTTGGGTCGAGGGGGGCCCCGGGTGGGGCCAACGTCCTGACTTTC. It translates to CSVGSRGAPGGANVLTF. This chain links TRBV29-1 with TRBJ2-6; D may correspond to TRBD1 or TRBD2 (6 bases each). The germline V gene encodes CDR1 SQVTM and CDR2 ANQGSEA. V lost 4 bases to trimming and J lost 3 bases, with 19 bases between them. This CDR3 has 17 residues.

This clonotype was detected a few times. V gene TRBV6-2 or TRBV6-3 combines with J gene TRBJ1-1; D is uncertain. This CDR3 is built from 13 residues. V was trimmed by 2 bases and J by 4 bases, leaving 8 bases between them. Looked up from germline, CDR1 is MNHEY and CDR2 is SVGEGT. The CDR3 DNA sequence: TGTGCCAGCAGTTACGCCGGAGGCACTGAAGCTTTCTTT. Protein sequence: CASSYAGGTEAFF.

There are a few counts of this clonotype. The V call is TRBV28, the J call TRBJ2-1; D is ambiguous. CDR1 is MDHEN and CDR2 is SYDVKM in the germline V gene. V was pared by 1 base and J by 4 bases, with 8 bases between. The CDR3 has 14 residues. CDR3 coding DNA: TGTGCCAGCAGTTTATTAAGTCAGTACAATGAGCAGTTCTTC. Amino acids: CASSLLSQYNEQFF.

This clonotype was picked up many times. The chain links TRBV5-1 to TRBJ2-5; 7 bases are a match to TRBD1. The germline CDR1 and CDR2 sequences are SGHRS and YFSETQ. After removal of 4 bases from V and 0 bases from J, the junction contained 3 bases not matched to a gene. The CDR3 covers 14 residues. CDR3 sequence reads: CASSPGQNQETQYF. The CDR3 nucleotides are TGCGCCAGCAGCCCGGGACAGAACCAAGAGACCCAGTACTTC.

This clonotype was seen many times. The chain has TRBV19 and TRBJ2-3, with TRBD2 matching 8 bases. CDR1 and CDR2 from the germline V gene are LNHDA and SQIVND (reference sequence). The junction had 10 bases not matched to a gene; V was cut back by 7 bases and J by 4 bases. The CDR3 length is 15 residues. CDR3: CASMSVSGIADTQYF. CDR3 bases: TGTGCCAGTATGTCGGTTAGCGGGATCGCAGATACGCAGTATTTT.

This clonotype occurred a few times. V gene TRBV19 combines with J gene TRBJ2-7; no clear D gene. Deletions cut 3 bases from V and 7 bases from J, with 13 bases between. The CDR3 has 13 residues. Germline-derived CDR1 and CDR2 are LNHDA and SQIVND (reference sequence). The CDR3 loop is CASSMRNRVEQYF. The CDR3 nucleotides read TGTGCCAGTAGTATGCGTAATCGGGTGGAGCAGTACTTC.

The chain links TRBV5-1 to TRBJ2-5; 8 bases line up with TRBD1. After removal of 4 bases from V and 0 bases from J, the junction contained 8 bases not matched to a gene. The CDR3 contains 16 residues. In germline, CDR1 is SGHRS, CDR2 YFSETQ. The CDR3: CASSGGTGGYQETQYF. The CDR3, as DNA: TGCGCCAGCAGCGGTGGGACAGGAGGATACCAAGAGACCCAGTACTTC.

CDR3 in amino acids: CASSGQGTGYTF. In DNA form, the CDR3 reads TGCGCCAGCAGCGGGCAGGGGACCGGCTACACCTTC. The chain links TRBV5-1 to TRBJ1-2; possible D gene TRBD1, 6 bases. V shed 4 bases and J shed 8 bases, with 12 bases lying between them. Germline CDR1 reads SGHRS; CDR2 reads YFSETQ. This CDR3 region has 12 residues.

The V gene is TRBV28, the J gene TRBJ2-7, with a possible D match to TRBD1 (6 bases). Trimming pared 6 bases from V and 3 bases from J, leaving 12 bases between. This CDR3 region has 13 residues. CDR1 and CDR2 (germline): MDHEN, SYDVKM. The CDR3 loop reads CASSSGHHYEQYF. The CDR3 nucleotides read TGTGCCAGCAGCTCGGGACATCACTACGAGCAGTACTTC.

J is TRBJ1-2 and V is TRBV5-5; maybe TRBD1 (5 bases). Trimming removed 1 base at V and 7 bases at J, with 17 bases between. The germline V gene has CDR1 SGHKS and CDR2 YYEKEE (reference sequence). The CDR3 totals 15 residues. In DNA form, the CDR3 reads TGTGCCAGCAGCTTGCAGGGTTCAACGGCATCTGGCTACACCTTC. As protein: CASSLQGSTASGYTF.

The rearrangement joins TRBV12-3 or TRBV12-4 to TRBJ1-3; 7 positions match TRBD1. CDR3 length: 15 residues. V lost 6 bases, J lost 2 bases, and 7 bases stayed unmatched. CDR3 nucleotides: TGTGCCAGCAGCCCTTATACAGGGGCTGGAAACACCATATATTTT. Encoded protein: CASSPYTGAGNTIYF.

This clonotype was counted at least ten times. J is TRBJ1-2 and V is TRBV3-1; TRBD1 agrees at 8 bases. The CDR3 contains 15 residues. V shed 4 bases, J shed 8 bases, and the junction held 12 bases outside the gene matches. Germline CDR1 is LGHDT and CDR2 is YNNKEL (reference sequence). The DNA for the CDR3 is TGTGCCAGCAGCCCAAACTGGACAGGGAGGGGAGGCTACACCTTC. Translating it yields CASSPNWTGRGGYTF.

This chain links TRBV7-3 with TRBJ2-7, with D possibly TRBD1 on 6 matching bases. Per germline, CDR1 SGHTA and CDR2 FQGTGA. V lost 1 base, J lost 5 bases, and 15 bases lay in between. The length of the CDR3 is 15 residues. The DNA for the CDR3 is TGTGCCAGCAGCTTAAGGGGGCGTATTGACGACGAGCAGTACTTC. Its protein is CASSLRGRIDDEQYF. The complete variable domain, with remaining parts taken from reference TRBV7-3 and TRBJ2-7, reads GAGVSQTPSNKVTEKGKYVELRCDPISGHTALYWYRQSLGQGPEFLIYFQGTGAADDSGLPNDRFFAVRPEGSVSTLKIQRTERGDSAVYLCASSLRGRIDDEQYFGPGTRLTVT.

This clonotype appeared a few times. This sequence joins TRBV6-2 or TRBV6-3 and TRBJ1-5; D unresolved. The CDR3 sequence is 12 residues long. V shed 11 bases and J shed 3 bases, with 11 bases lying between them. The germline V gene has CDR1 MNHEY and CDR2 SVGEGT. CDR3 region: CALGSYNQPQHF. The CDR3 coding sequence is TGTGCCCTCGGTTCCTACAATCAGCCCCAGCATTTT.

This clonotype has a count of ten or more. The V gene is TRBV4-2, the J gene TRBJ1-6; maybe TRBD1 (6 bases). V was clipped by 0 bases and J by 8 bases, with 11 bases between them. Looked up from germline, CDR1 is LGHNA and CDR2 is YNFKEQ. The CDR3 covers 15 residues. The CDR3 DNA reads as TGTGCCAGCAGCCAAGACGGGGGCCGGGATTCACCCCTCCACTTT. Protein product: CASSQDGGRDSPLHF.

For this clonotype: This may come from a read error, since a much larger clone is one base off. V usage is TRBV12-3 or TRBV12-4 and J usage is TRBJ2-3, with D possibly being TRBD1 or TRBD2 (6 bases each). Trimming shortened V by 6 bases and J by 6 bases, and 25 bases separated the two germline ends. The length of the CDR3 is 17 residues. CDR3 sequence: CASSHASVGAWFDTQYF. Here the CDR3 DNA reads TGTGCCAGCAGCCATGCTAGCGTGGGGGCCTGGTTCGATACGCAGTATTTT.

In this sample, this clonotype turned up many times. The CDR3 reads CSVGRGDTQYF. CDR3 nucleotides: TGCAGCGTTGGACGGGGAGATACGCAGTATTTT. The chain employs TRBV29-1 and TRBJ2-3; TRBD2 is a possible D gene (5 bases). The CDR3 has 11 residues. Trimming took 4 bases from V and 5 from J, leaving 7 bases between them. Per the germline V gene, CDR1 is SQVTM and CDR2 is ANQGSEA.

This sequence joins TRBV25-1 and TRBJ1-2, with 8 positions matching TRBD1. Trimming took 1 base from V and 0 from J; bases not matched to a gene: 1. This CDR3 spans 15 amino acids. CDR1 is MGHDK, CDR2 SYGVNS, per germline. CDR3 region: CASSESTGANYGYTF. The CDR3 nucleotides read TGTGCCAGCAGTGAATCGACAGGGGCTAACTATGGCTACACCTTC.

This clonotype was counted between two and nine times. The chain couples TRBV29-1 to TRBJ2-5; weak D call: TRBD2 (5 bases). Germline V gene lookup returns CDR1 SQVTM and CDR2 ANQGSEA. Trimming removed 7 bases from V and 2 bases from J, with 11 bases in between. CDR3 length equals 12 residues. Here the CDR3 reads CSAAPGQETQYF. The CDR3 DNA reads TGCAGCGCGGCCCCGGGGCAAGAGACCCAGTACTTC.

This clonotype has a handful of counts. The chain recombines TRBV7-3 with TRBJ2-3; TRBD2 matches at 12 bases. The ends lost 3 bases at V and 9 bases at J; junction bases unmatched: 7. The CDR3 is made up of 15 amino acids. Germline V lookup: CDR1 SGHTA, CDR2 FQGTGA. In DNA form, the CDR3 reads TGTGCCAGCAGCTTGGGGTCCGGGACTAGCGGGACGCAGTATTTT. As protein: CASSLGSGTSGTQYF.

This clonotype was picked up a small number of times. The V call is TRBV12-5, the J call TRBJ2-7; D uncertain. Germline assignment: CDR1 LGHNT and CDR2 FRNRAP. The CDR3 is 12 amino acids. V was cut by 2 bases and J by 4 bases, with 6 bases left in between. The CDR3 region is CASGLLWYEQYF. CDR3 DNA sequence: TGTGCTAGTGGTTTGCTCTGGTACGAGCAGTACTTC.

This chain connects TRBV10-3 to TRBJ2-1; 10 positions agree with TRBD2. V shed 8 bases, J shed 1 base, and the junction held 11 bases outside the gene matches. The CDR3 is made up of 17 amino acids. Germline CDR1 is ENHRY and CDR2 is SYGVKD. CDR3 residues: CAIGGLLAGPSYNEQFF. The CDR3 DNA reads TGTGCCATCGGAGGGTTACTAGCGGGGCCTTCCTACAATGAGCAGTTCTTC.

This clonotype was counted between two and nine times. The rearrangement joins TRBV6-2 or TRBV6-3 to TRBJ2-1; 9 bases are shared with TRBD2. Trimming removed 3 bases from V and 0 bases from J; junction bases left unmatched: 9. This CDR3 has 18 amino acids. Germline V lookup: CDR1 MNHEY, CDR2 SVGEGT. The CDR3 loop is CASSYMLAGTISYNEQFF. The CDR3 region has the DNA TGTGCCAGCAGTTATATGCTAGCGGGAACCATCTCCTACAATGAGCAGTTCTTC.

The sample holds many counts of this clonotype. V is TRBV6-1 and J is TRBJ1-6; 7 bases fit TRBD1. From germline, CDR1 is MNHNS and CDR2 SASEGT. This CDR3 region has 17 residues. The J segment lost 8 bases and the V segment lost 7 bases, leaving 17 bases of the junction unmatched. The CDR3 loop is CASTVIDRVDPDSPLHF. CDR3 in DNA: TGTGCCAGCACCGTAATCGACAGGGTGGATCCGGATTCACCCCTCCACTTT.

The rearrangement joins TRBV12-3 or TRBV12-4 to TRBJ1-4; 7 bases map to TRBD1. J gave up 8 bases and V 2 bases, and 8 bases lay outside the gene matches. The CDR3 has 15 amino acids. The chain's CDR3 is CASSLTGTAREKLFF. Written as DNA, the CDR3 is TGTGCCAGCAGTTTAACCGGGACAGCTAGGGAAAAACTGTTTTTT.

This clonotype was seen a handful of times. The chain employs TRBV12-3 or TRBV12-4 and TRBJ1-1; 8 bases agree with TRBD1. CDR3 size: 15 residues. V lost 5 bases, J lost 3 bases, and 8 bases stayed unmatched. The CDR3 is CASSPWDRTDTEAFF. As DNA, the CDR3 is TGTGCCAGCAGTCCGTGGGACAGGACCGACACTGAAGCTTTCTTT.